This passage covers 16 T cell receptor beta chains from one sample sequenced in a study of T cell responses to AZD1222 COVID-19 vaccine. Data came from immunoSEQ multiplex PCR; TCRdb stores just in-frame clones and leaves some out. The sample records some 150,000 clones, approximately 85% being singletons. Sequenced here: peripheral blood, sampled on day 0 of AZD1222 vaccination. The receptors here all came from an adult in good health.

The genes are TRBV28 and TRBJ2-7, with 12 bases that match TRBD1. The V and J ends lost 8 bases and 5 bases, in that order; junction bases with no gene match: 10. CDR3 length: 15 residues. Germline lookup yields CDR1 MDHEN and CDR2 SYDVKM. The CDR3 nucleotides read TGTGCCAGCGGGGGGCCGGGACAGGGGGCAGACGAGCAGTACTTC. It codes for CASGGPGQGADEQYF.

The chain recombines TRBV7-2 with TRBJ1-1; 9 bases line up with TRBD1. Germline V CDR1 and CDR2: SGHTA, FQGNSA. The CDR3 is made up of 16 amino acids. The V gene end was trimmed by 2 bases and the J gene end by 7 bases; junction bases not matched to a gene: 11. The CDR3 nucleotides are TGTGCCAGCAGCTTAATGAGGGGGGGACAGGGAGGTGAAGCTTTCTTT. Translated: CASSLMRGGQGGEAFF.

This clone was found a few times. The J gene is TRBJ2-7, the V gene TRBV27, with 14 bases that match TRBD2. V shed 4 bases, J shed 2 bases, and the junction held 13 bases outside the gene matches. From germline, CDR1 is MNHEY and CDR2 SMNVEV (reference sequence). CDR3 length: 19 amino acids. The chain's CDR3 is CASSSPTLTSGRETYEQYF. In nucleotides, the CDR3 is TGTGCCAGCAGTTCCCCTACCCTGACTAGCGGGAGGGAAACCTACGAGCAGTACTTC.

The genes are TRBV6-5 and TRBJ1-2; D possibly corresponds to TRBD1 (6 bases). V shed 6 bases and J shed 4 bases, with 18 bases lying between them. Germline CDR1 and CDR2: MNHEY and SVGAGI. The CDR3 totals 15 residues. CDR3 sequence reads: CASSPGTLYSYGYTF. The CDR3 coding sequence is TGTGCCAGCAGCCCGGGGACACTCTATTCCTATGGCTACACCTTC.

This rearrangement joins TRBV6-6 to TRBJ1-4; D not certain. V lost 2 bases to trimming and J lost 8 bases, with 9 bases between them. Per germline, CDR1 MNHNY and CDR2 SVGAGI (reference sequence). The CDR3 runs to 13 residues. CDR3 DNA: TGTGCCAGCAGTTACCTATTGGGGGAAAAACTGTTTTTT. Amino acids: CASSYLLGEKLFF.

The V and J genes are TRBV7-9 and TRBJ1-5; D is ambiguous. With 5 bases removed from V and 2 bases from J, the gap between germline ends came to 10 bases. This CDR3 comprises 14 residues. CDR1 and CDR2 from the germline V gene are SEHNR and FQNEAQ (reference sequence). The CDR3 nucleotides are TGTGCCAGCAGCGATGAGATGGGCAATCAGCCCCAGCATTTT. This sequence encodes CASSDEMGNQPQHF.

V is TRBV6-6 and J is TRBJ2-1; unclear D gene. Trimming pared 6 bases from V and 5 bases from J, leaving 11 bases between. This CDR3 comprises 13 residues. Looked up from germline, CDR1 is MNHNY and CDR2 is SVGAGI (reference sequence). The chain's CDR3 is CASSPGRDNEQFF. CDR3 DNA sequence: TGTGCCAGCAGCCCTGGACGGGACAATGAGCAGTTCTTC.

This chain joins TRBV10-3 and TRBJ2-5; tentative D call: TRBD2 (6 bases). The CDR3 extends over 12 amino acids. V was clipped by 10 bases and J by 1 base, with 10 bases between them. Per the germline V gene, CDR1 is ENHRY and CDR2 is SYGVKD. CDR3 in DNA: TGTGCCACTAGCGACCCCCAAGAGACCCAGTACTTC. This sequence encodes CATSDPQETQYF.

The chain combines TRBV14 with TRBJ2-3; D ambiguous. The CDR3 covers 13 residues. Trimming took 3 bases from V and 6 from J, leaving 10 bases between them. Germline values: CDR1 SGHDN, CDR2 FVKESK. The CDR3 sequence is CASSQNKGDTQYF. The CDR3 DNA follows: TGTGCCAGCAGCCAGAATAAAGGGGATACGCAGTATTTT. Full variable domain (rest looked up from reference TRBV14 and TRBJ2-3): EAGVTQFPSHSVIEKGQTVTLRCDPISGHDNLYWYRRVMGKEIKFLLHFVKESKQDESGMPNNRFLAERTGGTYSTLKVQPAELEDSGVYFCASSQNKGDTQYFGPGTRLTVL.

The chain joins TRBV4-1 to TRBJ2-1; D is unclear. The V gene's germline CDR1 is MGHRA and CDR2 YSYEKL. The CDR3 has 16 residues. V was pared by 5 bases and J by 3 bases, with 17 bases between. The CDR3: CASSLGEALLYNEQFF. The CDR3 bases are TGCGCCAGCAGCTTAGGCGAGGCCCTTCTCTACAATGAGCAGTTCTTC.

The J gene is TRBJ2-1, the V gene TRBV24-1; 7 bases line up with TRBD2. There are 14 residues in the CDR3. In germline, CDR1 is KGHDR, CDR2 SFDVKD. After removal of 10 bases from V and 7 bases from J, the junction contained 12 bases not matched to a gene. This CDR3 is CATQSGDYLNEQFF. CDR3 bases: TGTGCCACACAGTCCGGGGACTACTTGAATGAGCAGTTCTTC.

Here the CDR3 reads CASRPRDREDSNQPQHF. The CDR3 DNA sequence: TGTGCCAGCAGACCCCGGGACAGGGAAGATAGCAATCAGCCCCAGCATTTT. This sequence joins TRBV27 and TRBJ1-5; 9 nucleotides align to TRBD1. CDR1 is MNHEY and CDR2 is SMNVEV in the germline V gene (reference sequence). The CDR3 totals 17 residues. V lost 6 bases and J lost 0; bases outside the gene matches: 9.

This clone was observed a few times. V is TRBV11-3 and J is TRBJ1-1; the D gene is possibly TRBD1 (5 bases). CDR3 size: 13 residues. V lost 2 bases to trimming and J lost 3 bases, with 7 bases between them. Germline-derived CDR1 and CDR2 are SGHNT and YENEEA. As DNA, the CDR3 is TGTGCCAGCAGCTTAAGGGGTCACACTGAAGCTTTCTTT. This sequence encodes CASSLRGHTEAFF.

DNA for the CDR3: TGTGCCAGCTTCCCACGGAGCCAAGATACGCAGTATTTT. Amino acids: CASFPRSQDTQYF. The chain uses TRBV5-6 and TRBJ2-3; D remains ambiguous. The germline gives CDR1 SGHDT, CDR2 YYEEEE. The V and J ends lost 7 bases and 5 bases respectively, with 14 bases between them. The length of the CDR3 is 13 residues.

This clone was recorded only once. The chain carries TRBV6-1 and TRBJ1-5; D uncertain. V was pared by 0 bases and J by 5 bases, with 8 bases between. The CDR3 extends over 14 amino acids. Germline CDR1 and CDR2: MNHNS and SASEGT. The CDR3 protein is CASSEAWADQPQHF. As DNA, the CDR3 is TGTGCCAGCAGTGAAGCCTGGGCAGATCAGCCCCAGCATTTT.

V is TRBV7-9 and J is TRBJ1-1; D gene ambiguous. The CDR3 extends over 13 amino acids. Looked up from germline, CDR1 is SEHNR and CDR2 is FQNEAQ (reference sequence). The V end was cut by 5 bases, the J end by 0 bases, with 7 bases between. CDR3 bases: TGTGCCAGCAGCGCCATGATGAACACTGAAGCTTTCTTT. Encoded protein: CASSAMMNTEAFF.